Shown below are 5 T cell receptor beta chains from a single sample sequenced in a study of sequential checkpoint blockade in melanoma. The sample's treatment: randomized to nivolumab then ipilimumab (arm A) or the reverse (arm B). Sequenced by immunoSEQ multiplex PCR; TCRdb stores in-frame clones only, minus some. The data contain approximately 34,000 clones, approximately 85% of them seen just once; the ten biggest clones take up 4.5% to 7%. This material consisted of CD8+ T cells sorted from blood (inferred from file names), taken from a patient given nivolumab and ipilimumab in sequence. The receptor set was obtained from a human donor with melanoma.

The DNA of the CDR3 is TGCGCCAGCAGCCTGGGCGGGGGGTTCACAGATACGCAGTATTTT. It codes for CASSLGGGFTDTQYF. This chain joins TRBV5-1 and TRBJ2-3; 8 bases agree with TRBD2. Germline CDR1 reads SGHRS; CDR2 reads YFSETQ. The CDR3 is 15 amino acids. V was clipped by 4 bases and J by 2 bases; unmatched bases: 6.

The chain uses TRBV7-9 and TRBJ2-7; TRBD2 agrees at 13 bases. Germline assignment: CDR1 SEHNR and CDR2 FQNEAQ (reference sequence). Trimming cost V 3 bases and J 2 bases; bases outside gene matches: 4. This CDR3 comprises 16 residues. This CDR3 is CASSFRTSGGTYEQYF. In DNA form, the CDR3 reads TGTGCCAGCAGCTTCAGGACTAGCGGGGGAACCTACGAGCAGTACTTC.

This sequence joins TRBV5-6 and TRBJ2-1; TRBD1 aligns across 8 bases. Per germline, CDR1 SGHDT and CDR2 YYEEEE. CDR3 size: 15 residues. Germline trimming cut 4 bases from V and 7 bases from J; bases unmatched to any gene: 10. The CDR3 protein is CASSPTGVAFNEQFF. The CDR3 DNA reads as TGTGCCAGCAGCCCGACAGGGGTCGCCTTTAATGAGCAGTTCTTC.

The chain employs TRBV19 and TRBJ2-5; tentatively, D is TRBD2 (6 bases). Germline CDR1 is LNHDA and CDR2 is SQIVND (reference sequence). The V and J ends lost 5 bases and 2 bases respectively, with 9 bases between them. The CDR3 spans 13 residues. CDR3 region: CASSFGTQETQYF. The CDR3 DNA reads TGTGCCAGTAGTTTCGGGACTCAAGAGACCCAGTACTTC.

Here the CDR3 DNA reads TGCAGCGTAGGGTCAGGGTACACTGAAGCTTTCTTT. It translates to CSVGSGYTEAFF. V and J are TRBV29-1 and TRBJ1-1, with D perhaps TRBD1 (5 bases). Per germline, CDR1 SQVTM and CDR2 ANQGSEA. CDR3 length equals 12 residues. Between the trimmed V and J ends, which lost 6 bases and 3 bases, there was a span of 11 bases.